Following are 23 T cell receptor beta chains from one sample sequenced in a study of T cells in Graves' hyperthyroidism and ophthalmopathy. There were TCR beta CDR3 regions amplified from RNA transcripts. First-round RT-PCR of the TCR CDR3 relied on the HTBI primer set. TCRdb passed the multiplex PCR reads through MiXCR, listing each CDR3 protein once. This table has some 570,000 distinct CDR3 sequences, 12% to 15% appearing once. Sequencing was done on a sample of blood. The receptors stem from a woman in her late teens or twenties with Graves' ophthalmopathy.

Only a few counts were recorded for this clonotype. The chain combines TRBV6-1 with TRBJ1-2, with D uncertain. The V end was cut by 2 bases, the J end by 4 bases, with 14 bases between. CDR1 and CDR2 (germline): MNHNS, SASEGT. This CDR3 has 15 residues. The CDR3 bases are TGTGCCAGCAGTGAATGGAGGTCTCACTTCTATGGCTACACCTTC. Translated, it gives CASSEWRSHFYGYTF.

The DNA for the CDR3 is TGCGCCAGCAGCTTAAACTGGGGAAACACTGAAGCTTTCTTT. The encoded protein is CASSLNWGNTEAFF. V is TRBV5-1 and J is TRBJ1-1; no clear D gene. The CDR3 has 14 amino acids. The germline CDR1 and CDR2 sequences are SGHRS and YFSETQ. Trimming pared 2 bases from V and 2 bases from J, leaving 10 bases between.

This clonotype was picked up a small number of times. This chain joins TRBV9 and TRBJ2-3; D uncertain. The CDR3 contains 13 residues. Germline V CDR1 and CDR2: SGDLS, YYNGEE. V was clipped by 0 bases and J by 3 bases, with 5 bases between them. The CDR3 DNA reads TGTGCCAGCAGCGTAGCATTGACAGATACGCAGTATTTT. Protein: CASSVALTDTQYF.

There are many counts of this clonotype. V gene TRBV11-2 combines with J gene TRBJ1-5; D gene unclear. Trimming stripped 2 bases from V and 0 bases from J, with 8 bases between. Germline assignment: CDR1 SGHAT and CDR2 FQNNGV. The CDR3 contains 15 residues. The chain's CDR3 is CASSLSGYSNQPQHF. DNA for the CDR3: TGTGCCAGCAGCTTATCGGGTTATAGCAATCAGCCCCAGCATTTT. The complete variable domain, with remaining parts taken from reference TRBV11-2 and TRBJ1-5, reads EAGVAQSPRYKIIEKRQSVAFWCNPISGHATLYWYQQILGQGPKLLIQFQNNGVVDDSQLPKDRFSAERLKGVDSTLKIQPAKLEDSAVYLCASSLSGYSNQPQHFGDGTRLSIL.

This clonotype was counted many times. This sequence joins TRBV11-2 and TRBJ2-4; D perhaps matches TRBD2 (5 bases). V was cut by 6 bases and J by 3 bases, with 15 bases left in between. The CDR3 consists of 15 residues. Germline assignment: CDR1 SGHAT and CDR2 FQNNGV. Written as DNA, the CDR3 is TGTGCCAGCAGACCGAGAGGGCCAGGCAAAAACATTCAGTACTTC. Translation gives CASRPRGPGKNIQYF.

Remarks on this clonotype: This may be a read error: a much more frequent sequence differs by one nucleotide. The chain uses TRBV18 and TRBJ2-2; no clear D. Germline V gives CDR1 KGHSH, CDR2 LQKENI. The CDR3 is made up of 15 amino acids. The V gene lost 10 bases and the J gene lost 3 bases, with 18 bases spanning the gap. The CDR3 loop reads CATPDPALDTGELFF. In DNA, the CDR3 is TGTGCCACCCCAGACCCCGCTTTGGACACCGGGGAGCTGTTTTTT.

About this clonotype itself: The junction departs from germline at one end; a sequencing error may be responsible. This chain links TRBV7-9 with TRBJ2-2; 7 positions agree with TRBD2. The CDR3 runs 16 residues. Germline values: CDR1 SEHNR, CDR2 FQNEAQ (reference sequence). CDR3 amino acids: CASSRAGGEGTGELFF. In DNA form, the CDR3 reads TGTGCCAGCAGCCGAGCCGGCGGGGAGGGCACCGGAGAGCTGTTTTTT.

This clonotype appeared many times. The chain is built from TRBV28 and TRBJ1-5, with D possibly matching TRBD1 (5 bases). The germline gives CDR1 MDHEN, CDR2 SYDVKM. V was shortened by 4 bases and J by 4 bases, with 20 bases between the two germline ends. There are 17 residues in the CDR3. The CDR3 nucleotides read TGTGCCAGCAGTTCTTTAGTAGGGCAGGGTCTAAATCAGCCCCAGCATTTT. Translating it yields CASSSLVGQGLNQPQHF.

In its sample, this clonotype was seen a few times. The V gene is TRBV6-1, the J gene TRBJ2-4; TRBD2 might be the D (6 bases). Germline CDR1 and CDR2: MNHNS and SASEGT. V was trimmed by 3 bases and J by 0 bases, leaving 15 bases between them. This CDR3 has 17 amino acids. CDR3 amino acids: CASSEGTYRLAKNIQYF. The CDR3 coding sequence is TGTGCCAGCAGTGAGGGGACTTACCGTCTAGCCAAAAACATTCAGTACTTC.

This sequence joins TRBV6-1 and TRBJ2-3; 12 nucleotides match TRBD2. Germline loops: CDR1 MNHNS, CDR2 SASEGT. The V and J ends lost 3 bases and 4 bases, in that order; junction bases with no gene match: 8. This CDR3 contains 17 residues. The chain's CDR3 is CASSEASGRAWADTQYF. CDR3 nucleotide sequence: TGTGCCAGCAGTGAGGCTAGCGGGAGGGCCTGGGCAGATACGCAGTATTTT.

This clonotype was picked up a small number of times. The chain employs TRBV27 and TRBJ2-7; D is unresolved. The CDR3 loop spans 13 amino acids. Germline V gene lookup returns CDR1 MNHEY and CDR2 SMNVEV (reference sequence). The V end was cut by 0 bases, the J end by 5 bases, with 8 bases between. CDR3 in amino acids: CASSLSTINEQYF. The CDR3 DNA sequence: TGTGCCAGCAGTTTATCGACAATAAACGAGCAGTACTTC.

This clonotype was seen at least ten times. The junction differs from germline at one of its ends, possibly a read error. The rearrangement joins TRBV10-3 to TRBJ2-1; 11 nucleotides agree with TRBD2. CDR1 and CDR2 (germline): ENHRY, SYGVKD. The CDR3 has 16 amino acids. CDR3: CAISDFGTSGYNGQFF. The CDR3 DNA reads TGTGCCATCAGTGACTTCGGGACTAGCGGCTACAATGGGCAGTTCTTC.

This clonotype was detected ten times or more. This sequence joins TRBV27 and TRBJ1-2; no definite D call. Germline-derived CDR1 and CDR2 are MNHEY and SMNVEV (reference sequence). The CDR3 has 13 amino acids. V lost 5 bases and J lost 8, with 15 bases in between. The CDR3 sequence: CASSVQGKSGYTF. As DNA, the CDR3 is TGTGCCAGCAGTGTCCAAGGGAAATCGGGCTACACCTTC.

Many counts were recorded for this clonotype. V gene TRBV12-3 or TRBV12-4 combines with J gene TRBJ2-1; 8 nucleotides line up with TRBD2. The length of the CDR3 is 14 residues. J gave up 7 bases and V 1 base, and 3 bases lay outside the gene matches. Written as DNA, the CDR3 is TGTGCCAGCAGTTTAGTTCGGGAGGGGAATGAGCAGTTCTTC. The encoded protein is CASSLVREGNEQFF.

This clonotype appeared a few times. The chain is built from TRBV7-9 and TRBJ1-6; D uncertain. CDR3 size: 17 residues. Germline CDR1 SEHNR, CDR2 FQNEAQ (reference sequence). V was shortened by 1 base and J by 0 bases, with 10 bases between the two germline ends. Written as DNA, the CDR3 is TGTGCCAGCAGCTTAGTGTTGGAGGTCTCCTATAATTCACCCCTCCACTTT. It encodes CASSLVLEVSYNSPLHF.

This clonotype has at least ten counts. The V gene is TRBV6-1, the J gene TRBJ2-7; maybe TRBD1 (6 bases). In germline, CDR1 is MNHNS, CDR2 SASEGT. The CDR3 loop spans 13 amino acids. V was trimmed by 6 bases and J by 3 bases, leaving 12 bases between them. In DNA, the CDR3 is TGTGCCAGCAGATGGACAGCAAACTACGAGCAGTACTTC. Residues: CASRWTANYEQYF.

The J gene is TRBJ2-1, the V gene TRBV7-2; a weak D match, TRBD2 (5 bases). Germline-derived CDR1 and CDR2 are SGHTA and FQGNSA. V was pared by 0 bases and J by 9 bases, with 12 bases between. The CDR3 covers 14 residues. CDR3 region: CASSLAMDSSEQFF. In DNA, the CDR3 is TGTGCCAGCAGCTTAGCCATGGACTCCAGTGAGCAGTTCTTC. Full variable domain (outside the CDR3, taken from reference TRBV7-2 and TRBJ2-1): GAGVSQSPSNKVTEKGKDVELRCDPISGHTALYWYRQSLGQGLEFLIYFQGNSAPDKSGLPSDRFSAERTGGSVSTLTIQRTQQEDSAVYLCASSLAMDSSEQFFGPGTRLTVL.

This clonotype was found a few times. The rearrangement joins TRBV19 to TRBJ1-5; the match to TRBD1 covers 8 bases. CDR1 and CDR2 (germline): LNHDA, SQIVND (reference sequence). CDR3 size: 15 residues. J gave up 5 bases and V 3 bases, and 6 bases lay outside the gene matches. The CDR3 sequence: CASSIMAGGDQPQHF. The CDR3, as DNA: TGTGCCAGTAGTATCATGGCAGGGGGCGATCAGCCCCAGCATTTT.

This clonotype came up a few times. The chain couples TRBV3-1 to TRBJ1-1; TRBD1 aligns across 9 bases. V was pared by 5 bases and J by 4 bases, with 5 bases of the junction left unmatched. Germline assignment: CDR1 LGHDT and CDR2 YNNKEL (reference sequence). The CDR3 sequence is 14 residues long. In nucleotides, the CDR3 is TGTGCCAGCAGCTCACAGGGGGCCCTCACTGAAGCTTTCTTT. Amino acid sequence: CASSSQGALTEAFF.

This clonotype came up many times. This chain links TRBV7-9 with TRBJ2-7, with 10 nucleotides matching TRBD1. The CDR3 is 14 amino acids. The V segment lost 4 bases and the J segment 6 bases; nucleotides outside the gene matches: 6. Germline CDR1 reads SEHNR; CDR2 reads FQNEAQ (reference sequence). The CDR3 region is CASSSGQGRSEQYF. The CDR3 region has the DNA TGTGCCAGCAGCTCGGGACAGGGGAGGAGCGAGCAGTACTTC.

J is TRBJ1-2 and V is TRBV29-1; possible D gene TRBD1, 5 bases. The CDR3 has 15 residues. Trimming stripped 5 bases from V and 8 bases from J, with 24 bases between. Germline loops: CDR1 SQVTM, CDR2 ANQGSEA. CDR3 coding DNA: TGCAGCGTTCGTCGGCAGGCGTCGAACAGGTGGGGCTACACCTTC. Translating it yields CSVRRQASNRWGYTF.

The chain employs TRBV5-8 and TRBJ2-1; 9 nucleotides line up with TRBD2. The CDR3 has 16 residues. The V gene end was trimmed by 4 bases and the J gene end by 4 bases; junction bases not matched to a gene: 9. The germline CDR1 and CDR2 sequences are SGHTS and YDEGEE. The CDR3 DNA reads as TGTGCCAGCAGCCCGATCTCAGCGGGGGGATACAATGAGCAGTTCTTC. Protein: CASSPISAGGYNEQFF.

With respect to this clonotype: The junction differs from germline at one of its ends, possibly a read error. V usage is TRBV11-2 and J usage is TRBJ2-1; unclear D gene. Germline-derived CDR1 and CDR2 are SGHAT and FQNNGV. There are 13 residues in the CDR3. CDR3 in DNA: TGTGCCAGCAGTCCCCACGATTACAATGAGCAGCTCTTC. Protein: CASSPHDYNEQLF. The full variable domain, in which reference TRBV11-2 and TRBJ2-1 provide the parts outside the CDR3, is EAGVAQSPRYKIIEKRQSVAFWCNPISGHATLYWYQQILGQGPKLLIQFQNNGVVDDSQLPKDRFSAERLKGVDSTLKIQPAKLEDSAVYLCASSPHDYNEQLFGPGTRLTVL.